This TCR beta chain was profiled in a study of blood T cell repertoires in COVID-19. Study-level background: Donors in the United States, Italy and Spain gave samples during acute or convalescent COVID-19.

Produced via immunoSEQ multiplex PCR; TCRdb's table is partial and in-frame only. The sample holds about 290,000 clones; roughly 91% are singletons and the top ten take 11%. The CDR3 is made up of 13 amino acids. Deletions cut 6 bases from V and 4 bases from J, with 10 bases between. Looked up from germline, CDR1 is WSHSY and CDR2 is SAAADI. This sequence was found in a woman aged 25 to 39 with COVID-19, enrolled during active disease. The V and J genes are TRBV10-2 and TRBJ1-5; possible D gene TRBD1, 5 bases. The source material was peripheral blood. CDR3 sequence reads: CASRSRGNQPQHF. CDR3 coding DNA: TGCGCCAGCAGGAGTAGGGGAAATCAGCCCCAGCATTTT.